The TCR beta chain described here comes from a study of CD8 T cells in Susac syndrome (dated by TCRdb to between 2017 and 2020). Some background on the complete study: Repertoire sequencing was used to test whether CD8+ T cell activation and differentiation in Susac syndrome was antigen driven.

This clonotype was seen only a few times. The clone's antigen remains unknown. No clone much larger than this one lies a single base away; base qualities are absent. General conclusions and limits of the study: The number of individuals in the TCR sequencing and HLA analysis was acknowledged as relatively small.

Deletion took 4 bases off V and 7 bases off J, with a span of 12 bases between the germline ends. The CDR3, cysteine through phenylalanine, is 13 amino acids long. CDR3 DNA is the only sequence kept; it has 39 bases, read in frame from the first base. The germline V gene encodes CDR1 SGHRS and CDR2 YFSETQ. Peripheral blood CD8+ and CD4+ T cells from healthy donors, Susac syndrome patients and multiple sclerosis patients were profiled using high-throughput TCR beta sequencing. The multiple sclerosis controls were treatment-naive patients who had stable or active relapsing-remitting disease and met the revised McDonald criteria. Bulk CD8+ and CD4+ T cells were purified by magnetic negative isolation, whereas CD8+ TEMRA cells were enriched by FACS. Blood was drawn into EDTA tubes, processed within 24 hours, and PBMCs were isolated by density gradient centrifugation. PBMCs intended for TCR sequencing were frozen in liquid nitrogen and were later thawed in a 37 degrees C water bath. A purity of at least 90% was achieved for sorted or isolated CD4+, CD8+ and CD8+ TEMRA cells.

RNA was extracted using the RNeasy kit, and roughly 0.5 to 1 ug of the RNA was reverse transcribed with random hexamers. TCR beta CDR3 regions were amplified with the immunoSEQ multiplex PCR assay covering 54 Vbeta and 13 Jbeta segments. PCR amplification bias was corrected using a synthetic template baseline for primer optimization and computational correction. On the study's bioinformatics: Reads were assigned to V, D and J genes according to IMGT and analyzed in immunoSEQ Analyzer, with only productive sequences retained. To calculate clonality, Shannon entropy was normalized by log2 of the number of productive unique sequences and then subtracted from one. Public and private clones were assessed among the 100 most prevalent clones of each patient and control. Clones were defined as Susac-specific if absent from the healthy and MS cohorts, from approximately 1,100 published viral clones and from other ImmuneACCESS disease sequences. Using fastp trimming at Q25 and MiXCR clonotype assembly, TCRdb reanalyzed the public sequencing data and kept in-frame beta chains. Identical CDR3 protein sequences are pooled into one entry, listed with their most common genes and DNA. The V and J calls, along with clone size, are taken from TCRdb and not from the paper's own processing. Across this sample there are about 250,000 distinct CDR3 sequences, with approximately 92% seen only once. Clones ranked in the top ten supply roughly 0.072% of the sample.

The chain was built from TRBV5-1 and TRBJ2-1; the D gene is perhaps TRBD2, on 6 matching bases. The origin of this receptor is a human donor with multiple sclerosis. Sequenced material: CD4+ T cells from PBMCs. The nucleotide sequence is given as TGCGCCAGCAGCCTCGCTAGCGAGAATGAGCAGTTCTTC. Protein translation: CASSLASENEQFF.